This T cell receptor beta chain is from a study of cytomegalovirus exposure and HLA in healthy donors. The study's findings and limits: Because they were indistinguishable, some V segments, including TRBV6-2 and TRBV6-3, were excluded. Presence/absence analyses treated sequencing depth as roughly uniform across donors. Analysis was carried out at a later point, and it linked a missense DCLRE1C variant to TCR beta V- and J-gene trimming. An analysis done earlier found most TCR beta V segments productive about 87% or about 30% of the time.

The study ran its PCR with 60 Vbeta and 13 Jbeta primers. Sequencing was performed with immunoSEQ multiplex PCR; in TCRdb, only in-frame clones are kept and a portion is missing. The sample carries about 150,000 clones, roughly three quarters recorded once. V lost 2 bases and J 2 bases, leaving 8 bases between the germline ends. The CDR3 length is 14 residues. CDR1 is SNHLY, CDR2 FYNNEI, per germline. With regard to this clone: Its antigen is not known.

The sequencing sample was made of PBMCs. This sequence joins TRBV2 and TRBJ2-3; TRBD2 is a possible D gene (5 bases). This TCR was recovered from a woman aged 40 to 50 in good health and CMV-seropositive. The CDR3 loop is CASSEMTNTDTQYF. The CDR3 nucleotides are TGTGCCAGCAGTGAAATGACTAACACAGATACGCAGTATTTT.